This T cell receptor beta chain derives from a study of glioma-infiltrating T cells after dendritic cell vaccination. The study's findings and limits: Few patients contributed both blood and tumor specimens.

The CDR3 sequence is 14 residues long. The V gene end was trimmed by 4 bases and the J gene end by 2 bases; junction bases not matched to a gene: 4. Germline V gene data show CDR1 as KGHSH and CDR2 as LQKENI. A note on this clone: Its antigen is not known.

Some clones are missing from TCRdb's copy, which holds only in-frame ones; the method was immunoSEQ multiplex PCR. This sample has around 97,000 clones, with around 81% found just once. The clonotype originates from a human donor with glioblastoma. Sequences were derived from blood, sampled before dendritic cell vaccination. The V and J genes are TRBV18 and TRBJ2-5, with 7 bases aligning to TRBD1. The DNA of the CDR3 is TGTGCCAGCTCACGTCGGGGACAGCAAGAGACCCAGTACTTC. This encodes CASSRRGQQETQYF.